The entry that follows covers one T cell receptor (beta chain) sequence. Each CDR3 protein is one row after TCRdb ran MiXCR on the 5' RACE reads. The table records hundreds of thousands of distinct CDR3 sequences, about a sixth of them present only once. The data were taken from a study of T-cell memory formation after mild COVID-19. CDR3 length: 15 amino acids. Germline V lookup: CDR1 SGHTA, CDR2 FQGNSA. Trimming took 6 bases from V and 6 from J; bases not matched to a gene: 8. The sequencing sample was made of PBMCs or a T cell subset sorted from them (not recorded which). The chain is built from TRBV7-2 and TRBJ2-2; TRBD1 matches at 9 bases. The origin of this receptor is an adult woman who had mild COVID-19 (a few samples of this study predate the infection). Cell type and time point are not known. The CDR3 protein is CASRRDRATSGELFF. The CDR3 region has the DNA TGTGCCAGCAGAAGGGACAGGGCGACGTCCGGGGAGCTGTTTTTT.